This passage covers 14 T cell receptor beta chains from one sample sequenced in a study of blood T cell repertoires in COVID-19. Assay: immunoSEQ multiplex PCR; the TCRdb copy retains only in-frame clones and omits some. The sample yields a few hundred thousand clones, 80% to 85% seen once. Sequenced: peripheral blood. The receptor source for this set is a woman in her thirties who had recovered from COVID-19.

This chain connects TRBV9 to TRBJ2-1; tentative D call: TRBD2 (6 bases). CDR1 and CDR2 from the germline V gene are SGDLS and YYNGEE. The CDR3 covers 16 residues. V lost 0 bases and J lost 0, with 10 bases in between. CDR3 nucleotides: TGTGCCAGCAGCGTAGAGGGACTCTTCTCCTACAATGAGCAGTTCTTC. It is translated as CASSVEGLFSYNEQFF. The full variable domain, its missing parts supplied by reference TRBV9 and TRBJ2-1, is DSGVTQTPKHLITATGQRVTLRCSPRSGDLSVYWYQQSLDQGLQFLIQYYNGEERAKGNILERFSAQQFPDLHSELNLSSLELGDSALYFCASSVEGLFSYNEQFFGPGTRLTVL.

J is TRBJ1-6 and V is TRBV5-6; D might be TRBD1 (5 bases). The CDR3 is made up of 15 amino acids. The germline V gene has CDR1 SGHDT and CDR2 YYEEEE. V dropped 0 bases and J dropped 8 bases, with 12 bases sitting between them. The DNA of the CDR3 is TGTGCCAGCAGCTTGGCCGCGGGGCATGATTCACCCCTCCACTTT. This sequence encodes CASSLAAGHDSPLHF.

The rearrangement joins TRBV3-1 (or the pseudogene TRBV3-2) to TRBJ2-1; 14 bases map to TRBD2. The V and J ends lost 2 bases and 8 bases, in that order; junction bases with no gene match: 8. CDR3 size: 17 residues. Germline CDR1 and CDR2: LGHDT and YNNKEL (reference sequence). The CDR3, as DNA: TGTGCCAGCAGCCAATTGGGACTAGCGGGAGATATCGATGAGCAGTTCTTC. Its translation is CASSQLGLAGDIDEQFF.

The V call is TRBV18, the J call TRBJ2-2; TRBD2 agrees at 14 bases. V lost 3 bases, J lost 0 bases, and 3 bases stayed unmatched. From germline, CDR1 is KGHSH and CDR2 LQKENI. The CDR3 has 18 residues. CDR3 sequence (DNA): TGTGCCAGCTCACCCAGGACTAGCGGGGGGACGAACACCGGGGAGCTGTTTTTT. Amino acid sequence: CASSPRTSGGTNTGELFF.

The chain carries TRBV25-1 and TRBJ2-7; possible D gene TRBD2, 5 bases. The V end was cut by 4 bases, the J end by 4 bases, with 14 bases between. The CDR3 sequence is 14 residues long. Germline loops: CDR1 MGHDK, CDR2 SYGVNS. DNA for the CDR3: TGTGCCAGCAGTGGATTAGGGAGTTGGTACGAGCAGTACTTC. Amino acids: CASSGLGSWYEQYF.

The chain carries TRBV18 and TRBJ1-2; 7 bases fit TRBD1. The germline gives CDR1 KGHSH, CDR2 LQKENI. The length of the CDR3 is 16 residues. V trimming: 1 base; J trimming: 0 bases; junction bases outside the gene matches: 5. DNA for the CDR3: TGTGCCAGCTCACCACAGGGGACAGTTCCTAACTATGGCTACACCTTC. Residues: CASSPQGTVPNYGYTF.

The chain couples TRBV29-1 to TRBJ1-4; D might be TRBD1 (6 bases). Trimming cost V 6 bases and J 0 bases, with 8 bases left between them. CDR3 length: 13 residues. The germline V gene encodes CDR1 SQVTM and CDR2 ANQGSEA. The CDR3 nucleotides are TGCAGCGTAAAGGGGGCAACTAATGAAAAACTGTTTTTT. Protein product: CSVKGATNEKLFF.

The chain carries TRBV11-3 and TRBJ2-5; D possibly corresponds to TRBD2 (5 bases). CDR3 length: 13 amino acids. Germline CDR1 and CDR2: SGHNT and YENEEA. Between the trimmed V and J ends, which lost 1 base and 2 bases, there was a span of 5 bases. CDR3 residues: CASSLGGQETQYF. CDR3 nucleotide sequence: TGTGCCAGCAGCTTAGGAGGGCAAGAGACCCAGTACTTC. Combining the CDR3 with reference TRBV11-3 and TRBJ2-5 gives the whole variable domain EAGVVQSPRYKIIEKKQPVAFWCNPISGHNTLYWYLQNLGQGPELLIRYENEEAVDDSQLPKDRFSAERLKGVDSTLKIQPAELGDSAVYLCASSLGGQETQYFGPGTRLLVL.

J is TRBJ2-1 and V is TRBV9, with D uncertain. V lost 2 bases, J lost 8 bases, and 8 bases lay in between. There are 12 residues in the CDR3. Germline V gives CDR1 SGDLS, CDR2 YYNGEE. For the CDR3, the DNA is TGTGCCAGCAGCGTCAATCAGGATGAGCAGTTCTTC. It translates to CASSVNQDEQFF.

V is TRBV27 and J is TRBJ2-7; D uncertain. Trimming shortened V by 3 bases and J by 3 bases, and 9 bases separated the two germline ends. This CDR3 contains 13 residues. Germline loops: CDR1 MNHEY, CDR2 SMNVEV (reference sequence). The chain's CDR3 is CASSLATGYEQYF. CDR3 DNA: TGTGCCAGCAGTTTGGCGACGGGCTACGAGCAGTACTTC.

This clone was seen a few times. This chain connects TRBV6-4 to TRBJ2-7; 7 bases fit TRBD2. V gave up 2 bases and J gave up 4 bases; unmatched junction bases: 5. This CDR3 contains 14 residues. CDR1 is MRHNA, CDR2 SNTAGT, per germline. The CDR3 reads CASSDPGRRYEQYF. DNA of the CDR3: TGTGCCAGCAGTGACCCCGGGAGGAGGTACGAGCAGTACTTC.

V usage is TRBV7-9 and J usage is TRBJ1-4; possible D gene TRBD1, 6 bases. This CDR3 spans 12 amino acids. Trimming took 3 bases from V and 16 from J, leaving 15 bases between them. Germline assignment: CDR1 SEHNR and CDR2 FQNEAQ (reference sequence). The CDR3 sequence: CASSFRTEPPFF. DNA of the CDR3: TGTGCCAGCAGCTTTCGGACAGAACCCCCGTTTTTT.

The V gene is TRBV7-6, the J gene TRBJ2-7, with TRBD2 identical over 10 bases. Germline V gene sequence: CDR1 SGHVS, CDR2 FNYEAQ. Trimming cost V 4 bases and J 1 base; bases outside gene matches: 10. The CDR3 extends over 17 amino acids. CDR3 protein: CASSWGAGLAASYEQYF. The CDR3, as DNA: TGTGCCAGCAGCTGGGGGGCCGGACTAGCGGCATCCTACGAGCAGTACTTC.

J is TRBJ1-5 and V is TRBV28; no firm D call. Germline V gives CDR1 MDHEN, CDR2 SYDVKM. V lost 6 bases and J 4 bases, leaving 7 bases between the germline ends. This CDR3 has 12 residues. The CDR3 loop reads CASRLPNQPQHF. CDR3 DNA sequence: TGTGCCAGCAGACTCCCAAATCAGCCCCAGCATTTT.